This T cell receptor beta chain originates from a study of shared clonotypes between healthy human individuals (dated by TCRdb to about 2020). The study in broad terms: Three men and a couple of women, aged 18 to 49 years, made up the cohort. For each donor, CD4 naive and CD4 memory were each given three plates, CD8 naive was given two plates, and CD8 memory was given one plate. To estimate repertoire size and how much clonotypes are shared between individuals, the study performed deep sequencing of blood TCR repertoires from roughly five healthy adults. Libraries were prepared and TCR repertoires were sequenced by different laboratories using diverse techniques, in order to increase sequencing depth and limit assay-specific biases. Between about 0.9 and 8.9 billion PBMCs per donor were obtained by leukapheresis. Broader findings and caveats from the paper: Compared with non-shared clonotypes, the clonotypes found in all four sorted-subset donors had higher generation probabilities. Based on pairwise subsampling, the degree of clonotype sharing among donors was expected to be affected by sequencing depth. When a few donors were compared, the shared fraction of clonotypes was about 5% for naive CD4, over 3% for naive CD8, roughly 2.5% for memory CD4, and 0.4% for memory CD8. Only blood was sampled, and tissue TCR repertoires likely differ from those in blood. Larger estimated clonotype richness was generally found for naive subsets than for memory subsets. The genetic and exposure-history diversity represented was limited by the small number of donors. Incomplete sequencing was indicated by rarefaction of sorted-subset datasets, despite the large sequencing depth.

As concerns this clone: The antigen it recognizes is unknown. There are no base qualities to consult, and no much larger clone falls within one base.

Using the deep immunoSEQ assay, multiplex PCR amplified TCR CDR3 regions from genomic DNA. Genomic DNA extracted from each cell subset was distributed evenly over all wells of several immunoSEQ 96-well plates, and each plate served as one replicate. Each replicate PCR for sorted subsets received roughly 0.2 ug genomic DNA, equal to roughly 29,000 T cell genomes. Purified libraries were measured with a Qubit 3.0 fluorometer, size-checked on a Bioanalyzer 2100, and measured again with the KAPA Library Quantification kit. A separate single-read 150-cycle Illumina NextSeq 550 flow cell was used to sequence each immunoSEQ 96-well plate. On the study's bioinformatics: Because the immunoSEQ output included only junctional sequences and no quality scores, the filtering could not be the same as the filtering used for full-length reads. Sequences were annotated with PyIR, a Python wrapper for IgBLAST v1.9, and V/J genes and CDR3 were assigned using IMGT germline references. Reads were filtered out if the reads had weak V/J assignments (E-value above 1e-6), no CDR3, stop codons, out-of-frame junctions, or ambiguous translated residues. V3J clonotypes were defined by identical inferred V gene, J gene, and CDR3 amino acid sequence. The percentage overlap between two repertoires was calculated by dividing the number of shared unique clonotypes by the size of the smaller repertoire. RTK rarefaction, the Chao1 estimator, and Recon v2.1 estimates of unobserved clonotypes were used to assess repertoire richness. Generation probabilities were computed with OLGA for all TCRbeta clonotypes obtained by the gDNA method from several donors. TCRdb retrieved this table from immuneACCESS and kept in-frame rearrangements only. Not all clones are present; in checked studies, unresolved V genes account for under half, and no reason is known for the remainder. Clonal size and the V and J genes are those of that table, whereas D and trimming came from the DNA. The sample profile shows some 680,000 clones; approximately 73% of them were found once. About 1.8% of the sample lies in the top ten.

Unmatched junction bases come to 7, with V trimmed by 5 bases and J by 4 bases. The CDR3 measures 16 amino acids from cysteine to phenylalanine. CDR3 DNA only is kept here, 48 bases in frame from base 1. The CDR1 and CDR2 encoded by the germline V gene (reference sequence) are MNHEY and SMNVEV. Donors were healthy HIV-negative adults with no recently reported acute infections or vaccinations. Only Caucasian adults living in Nashville, Tennessee, USA were represented among the donors. CD4+ T cells were enriched by magnetic negative selection; naive cells were then positively selected on CD45RA, and the negative fraction formed the memory subset. After blood collection by leukapheresis, PBMCs were isolated using Ficoll-Histopaque density gradient centrifugation and then cryopreserved in the vapor phase of liquid nitrogen. Analytical flow cytometry was used to check the purity and quantity of each magnetically sorted T cell population. From each sorted fraction, genomic DNA was isolated and quantified by UV absorbance on a Nanodrop 2000c.

The chain is made from TRBV27 and TRBJ1-5, with TRBD1 matching 11 junction bases. The sequenced material came from memory CD4+ T cells sorted from blood. The cell subset or site label of this sample denotes: CD45RA-negative fraction. This sequence was found in a woman aged 30 to 39 in good health. The CDR3 is CASSAWTGGPNQPQHF. The DNA sequence follows: TGTGCCAGCAGTGCCTGGACAGGGGGCCCAAATCAGCCCCAGCATTTT.